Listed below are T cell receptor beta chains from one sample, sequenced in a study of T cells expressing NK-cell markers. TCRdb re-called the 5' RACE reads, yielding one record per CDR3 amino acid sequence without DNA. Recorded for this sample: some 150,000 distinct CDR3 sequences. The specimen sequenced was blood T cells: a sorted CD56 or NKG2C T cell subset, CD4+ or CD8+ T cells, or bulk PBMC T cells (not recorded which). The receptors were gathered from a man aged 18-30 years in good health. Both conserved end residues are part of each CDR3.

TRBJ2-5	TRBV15	CATSRDLADYQETQYF
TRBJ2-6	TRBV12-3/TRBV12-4	CASIENISGSFPGANVLTF
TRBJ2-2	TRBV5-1	CASSARQGGGTGELFF
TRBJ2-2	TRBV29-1	CSADTANTGELFF
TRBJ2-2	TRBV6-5	CASSYRTGYTGELFF
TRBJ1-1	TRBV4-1	CASSQELKRTEAFF
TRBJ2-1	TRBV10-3	CAIRATSGKRGEQFF
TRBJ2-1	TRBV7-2	CASSSQLGLAGGVQFF
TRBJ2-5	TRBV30	CAWWANQETQYF
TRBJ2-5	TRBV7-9	CASSFPVKETQYF
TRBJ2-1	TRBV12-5	CASGLLGYEQFF
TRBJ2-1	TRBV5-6	CASSSGGIEQFF
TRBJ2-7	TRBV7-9	CASSPFRDRGPYEQYF
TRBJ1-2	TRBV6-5	CASSYFGDSYGYTF
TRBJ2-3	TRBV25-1	CASSEFSGSSDTQYF
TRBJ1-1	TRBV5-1	CASSFSTGGTEAFF
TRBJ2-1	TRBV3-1	CASSDGLAGVYNEQFF
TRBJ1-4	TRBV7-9	CASSFPGTGVPNEKLFF
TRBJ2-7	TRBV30	CAWAPGYEQYF
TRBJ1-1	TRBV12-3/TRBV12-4	CASSLGRVLNTEAFF
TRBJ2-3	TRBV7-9	CASTLPPEWPDTQYF
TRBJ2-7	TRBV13	CASSLSGQGSYEQYF
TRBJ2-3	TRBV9	CASSTGRASTDTQYF
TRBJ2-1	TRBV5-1	CASSLSGGYNEQFF
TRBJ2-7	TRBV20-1	CSARGASGSYEQYF
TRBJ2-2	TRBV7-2	CASSFPSGRGDTGELFF